The rows below give T cell receptor beta chains drawn from one sample of a study of CD8 T cells in Susac syndrome. A single record per CDR3 protein comes from TCRdb applying MiXCR to the immunoSEQ multiplex PCR reads. Of 200,000 or so distinct CDR3 sequences in the sample, 90% to 95% were seen once. The sample consisted of CD4+ T cells from PBMCs. The receptors derive from a human donor with multiple sclerosis. The CDR3 runs from the conserved cysteine through the conserved F or W. D genes are given only for firm matches. Only part of the rows carry a size: once, few, many, or a class if the clone is expanded.

D gene	V gene	J gene	clone size	CDR3 DNA	CDR3 protein
.	TRBV27	TRBJ2-7	.	TGTGCCAGCATCCCCCAGGGGCTCTACGAGCAGTACTTC	CASIPQGLYEQYF
.	TRBV20-1	TRBJ2-1	.	TGCAGTGCTAGATATTTTGGGGGGGCTGGGAATGAGCAGTTCTTC	CSARYFGGAGNEQFF
TRBD2	TRBV7-2	TRBJ2-7	.	TGTGCCAGCAGCTTTCTAGCGGGTGGTTCCTACGAGCAGTACTTC	CASSFLAGGSYEQYF
.	TRBV27	TRBJ1-1	.	TGTGCCAGCAGCGCGCGGCAGATGAACACTGAAGCTTTCTTT	CASSARQMNTEAFF
.	TRBV3-1	TRBJ1-2	.	TGTGCCAGCAGCCAAGACTCTAGGTGGTCGAACTATGGCTACACCTTC	CASSQDSRWSNYGYTF
TRBD1	TRBV6-6	TRBJ2-7	.	TGTGCCAGCAGTTACCGAGCCGGACAGGCCGAGCAGTACTTC	CASSYRAGQAEQYF
TRBD1	TRBV28	TRBJ2-5	.	TGTGCCAGCAGTTTGTCGGGACAGGGATTGGAGACCCAGTACTTC	CASSLSGQGLETQYF
.	TRBV12-3/TRBV12-4	TRBJ2-4	.	TGTGCCAGCAGTTTAAGGGAAGCCAAAAACATTCAGTACTTC	CASSLREAKNIQYF
TRBD1	TRBV7-9	TRBJ1-1	once	TGTGCCACCTTTCGCGGCTTCAGGGGGGTAAACACTGAAGCTTTCTTT	CATFRGFRGVNTEAFF
TRBD1	TRBV2	TRBJ2-7	.	TGTGCCAGCAGTGAACAGGGGGTCGACGAGCAGTACTTC	CASSEQGVDEQYF
TRBD1	TRBV5-4	TRBJ1-2	.	TGTGCCAGCAGCTCGGGACAGGGGAGGACCCAGGGCTATGGCTACACCTTC	CASSSGQGRTQGYGYTF
TRBD2	TRBV27	TRBJ2-5	.	TGTGCCAGCAGTCACGGAAGGCGGGAGGGCGGTGAGACCCAGTACTTC	CASSHGRREGGETQYF
.	TRBV12-3/TRBV12-4	TRBJ1-2	.	TGTGCCAGCACCCCAGGGTTTTTCGGCTACACCTTC	CASTPGFFGYTF
.	TRBV20-1	TRBJ2-1	.	TGCAGTGCTAGAGTCGGGCTAGGGGTAAATGAGCAGTTCTTC	CSARVGLGVNEQFF
TRBD2	TRBV15	TRBJ2-3	.	TGTGCCACCAGTCCTCTAGCGGTGCGAGATACGCAGTATTTT	CATSPLAVRDTQYF
.	TRBV29-1	TRBJ2-2	.	TGCAGCATTCGATCGACCGTTCTCACCGGGGAGCTGTTTTTT	CSIRSTVLTGELFF
TRBD2	TRBV20-1	TRBJ2-3	.	TGCAGTGCTAGTAGCGGGGCGGCGTTTGGTACGCAGTATTTT	CSASSGAAFGTQYF
.	TRBV20-1	TRBJ2-3	.	TGCAGTGTTAAATTAGCGCCAGATACGCAGTATTTT	CSVKLAPDTQYF
.	TRBV15	TRBJ1-2	.	TGTGCCACCAGCAGAGATTTCGGACTAAAGGATGGCTACACCTTC	CATSRDFGLKDGYTF
TRBD2	TRBV12-3/TRBV12-4	TRBJ2-7	.	TGTGCCAGCAGTTTAGCCCCTTGGGCGGGAGGAGGAGAGCAGTACTTC	CASSLAPWAGGGEQYF
TRBD2	TRBV27	TRBJ2-1	.	TGTGCCAGCAGTTTAATTTATACGGGAGGAATACATGAGCAGTTCTTC	CASSLIYTGGIHEQFF
TRBD1	TRBV7-9	TRBJ2-2	.	TGTGCCAGCAGCCCCGGGACAGGGTACACCGGGGAGCTGTTTTTT	CASSPGTGYTGELFF
.	TRBV27	TRBJ1-1	.	TGTGCCAGCAGTGCCCCACAGGGGAACACTGAAGCTTTCTTT	CASSAPQGNTEAFF
TRBD2	TRBV20-1	TRBJ2-7	.	TGCAGTGCTAGTCTAGCGGGCTCCTACGAGCAGTACTTC	CSASLAGSYEQYF
.	TRBV6-2/TRBV6-3	TRBJ1-5	.	TGTGCCAGCACCCAAGGGAACTACAATCAGCCCCAGCATTTT	CASTQGNYNQPQHF
.	TRBV29-1	TRBJ2-7	.	TGCAGCGTTTTGGGGAGCTCCTACGAGCAGTACTTC	CSVLGSSYEQYF
TRBD1	TRBV12-3/TRBV12-4	TRBJ1-2	.	TGTGCCAGCAGAGGAGGACAGGGGGCGCGAAGCTACACCTTC	CASRGGQGARSYTF
TRBD2	TRBV20-1	TRBJ2-7	.	TGCAGTGCTGCTCTAGCGGGAGTGAATGAGCAGTACTTC	CSAALAGVNEQYF
.	TRBV24-1	TRBJ2-1	.	TGTGCCACCAGTGACAATAGCGGAGGCTACAATGAGCAGTTCTTC	CATSDNSGGYNEQFF
.	TRBV30	TRBJ2-5	.	TGTGCCTGGAGTGACGGAGAAGAGACCCAGTACTTC	CAWSDGEETQYF